This T cell receptor beta chain is from a study of CD8 T cells in ankylosing spondylitis. The V and J ends lost 4 bases and 5 bases, in that order; junction bases with no gene match: 5. The CDR3 totals 14 residues. TCRdb reprocessed the 5' RACE reads via MiXCR and lists one record per CDR3 protein. The table has about 140,000 distinct CDR3 sequences, approximately 7.3% seen once; the top ten hold over 10%. This clonotype has ten or more counts. Sequencing was carried out using blood, either unsorted or a sorted T cell fraction (not recorded which). The sequence came from a female donor with ankylosing spondylitis or in good health (not recorded which). This chain joins TRBV12-3 or TRBV12-4 and TRBJ2-1, with 7 nucleotides matching TRBD2. In nucleotides, the CDR3 is TGTGCCAGCAGTTCCGGGCTAGCGGACAATGAGCAGTTCTTC. This encodes CASSSGLADNEQFF.